A selection of T cell receptor beta chains follows, all from one sample in a study of spatial heterogeneity in lung cancer. TCRdb called the 5' RACE reads again in MiXCR, with one record for every CDR3 protein. The sample consists of some 37,000 distinct CDR3 sequences, 6% to 8% of them appearing once. Sequencing was performed on PBMCs, taken at surgery. The source of these receptors is a male donor with early-stage non-small cell lung cancer. Each CDR3 is given with its conserved first and last residue. A D gene is named only where the DNA matches it firmly. Clone size appears in some rows only: once, few, many, or a class for an expanded clone.

v_gene	j_gene	d_gene	abundance	CDR3aa	CDR3nt
TRBV20-1	TRBJ1-5	.	many	CSATVGTPHSNQPQHF	TGCAGTGCTACCGTTGGGACACCGCACAGCAATCAGCCCCAGCATTTT
TRBV11-2	TRBJ2-3	TRBD2	many	CASSLRLAPTDTQYF	TGTGCCAGCAGCCTACGACTAGCGCCCACAGATACGCAGTATTTT
TRBV5-4	TRBJ1-4	.	.	CASSSAPFAANEKLFF	TGTGCCAGCAGCTCCGCCCCTTTTGCGGCTAATGAAAAACTGTTTTTT
TRBV5-1	TRBJ1-5	TRBD1	few	CASSIVTGKIGPQHF	TGCGCCAGCAGTATTGTGACAGGGAAGATCGGGCCCCAGCATTTT
TRBV5-4	TRBJ1-2	TRBD1	.	CASSSGGQGSYGYTF	TGTGCCAGCAGCTCAGGGGGACAGGGATCCTATGGCTACACCTTC
TRBV5-4	TRBJ2-1	TRBD2	many	CASSLTSGRDEQFF	TGTGCCAGCAGCTTGACTAGCGGGAGAGATGAGCAGTTCTTC
TRBV18	TRBJ1-2	TRBD1	many	CASSPVGQDRGYTF	TGTGCCAGCTCACCAGTCGGACAGGATCGTGGCTACACCTTC
TRBV30	TRBJ2-3	TRBD2	.	CAWRRLAGVTDTQYF	TGTGCCTGGAGAAGACTAGCGGGGGTCACAGATACGCAGTATTTT
TRBV5-8	TRBJ1-1	.	.	CASSLVYTEAFF	TGTGCCAGCAGCTTAGTTTACACTGAAGCTTTCTTT
TRBV27	TRBJ2-7	.	.	CASRGRGNSYEQYF	TGTGCCAGCAGAGGGCGCGGGAACTCCTACGAGCAGTACTTC